Listed below are T cell receptor beta chains from one sample, sequenced in a study of CD8 T cells in ankylosing spondylitis. TCRdb called the 5' RACE reads again in MiXCR, with one record for every CDR3 protein. This table has some 200,000 distinct CDR3 sequences, 10% to 15% appearing once. Input material: blood, either unsorted or a sorted T cell fraction (not recorded which). Receptors were obtained from a male donor with ankylosing spondylitis or in good health (not recorded which). CDR3s include the opening cysteine and the closing phenylalanine or tryptophan. A D gene is named only where the DNA matches it firmly. Size is omitted from some rows. Given values are once, few, many or a class for expanded clones.

V	size	J	D	DNA	CDR3
TRBV10-3	-	TRBJ2-7	-	TGTGCCATCAGTGACTTACAACAGGGAGCGCCCTACGAGCAGTACTTC	CAISDLQQGAPYEQYF
TRBV29-1	many	TRBJ2-1	-	TGCAGCGTTGGGGAGGTAACCAACAATGAGCAGTTCTTC	CSVGEVTNNEQFF
TRBV4-1	many	TRBJ1-2	TRBD1	TGCGCCAGCAGCCAAGACCGGGACAGGGACTATGGCTACACCTTC	CASSQDRDRDYGYTF
TRBV2	few	TRBJ1-3	TRBD1	TGTGCCAGCAGCCCCCGGACAGGGAACTCTGGAAACACCATATATTTT	CASSPRTGNSGNTIYF
TRBV13	few	TRBJ2-1	-	TGTGCCAGCAGCTTAAACAACGCCCCGCCTGAGCAGTTCTTC	CASSLNNAPPEQFF
TRBV9	few	TRBJ2-7	-	TGTGCCAGCAGCCCCCGGAGCGGAGCCCCCTACGAGCAGTACTTC	CASSPRSGAPYEQYF
TRBV27	-	TRBJ2-6	-	TGTGCCAGCCGCCTGAGGGAGGCTGGGGCCAACGTCCTGACTTTC	CASRLREAGANVLTF
TRBV3-1	-	TRBJ1-4	TRBD1	TGTGCCAGCACACCTAAGGGGGCTGATGGTGAAAAACTGTTTTTT	CASTPKGADGEKLFF
TRBV27	-	TRBJ1-5	TRBD1	TGTGCCAGCCCCGGGACAGTTTACAATCAGCCCCAGCATTTT	CASPGTVYNQPQHF
TRBV7-8	few	TRBJ2-7	-	TGTGCCAGCAGCTTAGCGTGGCAGATCGAGCAGTACTTC	CASSLAWQIEQYF
TRBV6-4	-	TRBJ2-3	TRBD2	TGTGCCAGCAGTGAGAGAGCGGGGGCGACAGATACGCAGTATTTT	CASSERAGATDTQYF
TRBV6-1	-	TRBJ2-1	TRBD2	TGTGCCAGCAGTAGCGGGAGGGGGTCTGTTGAGCAGTTCTTC	CASSSGRGSVEQFF
TRBV29-1	-	TRBJ2-7	TRBD1	TGCAGCGTTGGACAGGGGGGCGAGCAGTACTTC	CSVGQGGEQYF
TRBV7-6	-	TRBJ1-1	-	TGTGCCAGCAGCCCAGCTGCGGTGAACACTGAAGCTTTCTTT	CASSPAAVNTEAFF
TRBV5-1	-	TRBJ2-3	-	TGCGCCAGCAGCTTCGACGGGCCTAGCACAGATACGCAGTATTTT	CASSFDGPSTDTQYF
TRBV10-2	few	TRBJ1-1	TRBD1	TGCGCCAGCAGTGAGCCGACAGGGAGTTACACTGAAGCTTTCTTT	CASSEPTGSYTEAFF
TRBV20-1	-	TRBJ2-6	-	TGCAGTGCTAGCCATAGAGGGGGCTCTGGGGCCAACGTCCTGACTTTC	CSASHRGGSGANVLTF
TRBV15	few	TRBJ1-3	-	TGTGCCACCAGCAAGCACGTGCCGGGTGTTGGAAACACCATATATTTT	CATSKHVPGVGNTIYF
TRBV12-3/TRBV12-4	few	TRBJ2-7	TRBD1	TGTGCCAGCAGTTTCGGGGACAGGGTCGGCGAGCAGTACTTC	CASSFGDRVGEQYF
TRBV24-1	few	TRBJ2-3	-	TGTGCCACCAGTAGGGGAATCGGTACGCAGTATTTT	CATSRGIGTQYF
TRBV7-7	few	TRBJ2-5	TRBD1	TGTGCCAGCAGCACCCCACAGGGGGAGACCCAGTACTTC	CASSTPQGETQYF
TRBV5-1	few	TRBJ2-7	TRBD1	TGCGCCAGCAGCTGGACGACAGGGTACGAGCAGTACTTC	CASSWTTGYEQYF
TRBV20-1	few	TRBJ2-3	TRBD1	TGCAGTGCCGGACAGGAAGACACAGATACGCAGTATTTT	CSAGQEDTDTQYF
TRBV4-1	-	TRBJ2-1	TRBD2	TGCGCCAGCAGCCAAGGGGGAGGGAACTTCCACAATGAGCAGTTCTTC	CASSQGGGNFHNEQFF
TRBV27	-	TRBJ2-1	TRBD2	TGTGCCAGCAGTCTCTACTCGGGGGGTAATGAGCAGTTCTTC	CASSLYSGGNEQFF
TRBV4-1	-	TRBJ1-5	-	TGCGCCAGCAGCCAAGTACAGCACAATCAGCCCCAGCATTTT	CASSQVQHNQPQHF
TRBV20-1	few	TRBJ2-7	TRBD2	TGCAGTGCTAGAGGGGCTAGCGGGAGCCACGAGCAGTACTTC	CSARGASGSHEQYF
TRBV11-3	-	TRBJ2-1	-	TGTGCCAGCAGCTTAGTTGGACCCGCTGAGCAGTTCTTC	CASSLVGPAEQFF
TRBV4-1	-	TRBJ2-1	-	TGCGCCAGCAGCCAAGATACCTACAATGAGCAGTTCTTC	CASSQDTYNEQFF
TRBV12-3/TRBV12-4	few	TRBJ2-6	TRBD1	TGTGCCAGCAGTCCCGGACAGGGTAAGGACTCTGGGGCCAACGTCCTGACTTTC	CASSPGQGKDSGANVLTF
TRBV27	-	TRBJ2-1	TRBD2	TGTGCCAGCAGTTTAAACCTAGCGGGAGGGGATGAGCAGTTCTTC	CASSLNLAGGDEQFF
TRBV7-8	-	TRBJ2-3	-	TGTGCCAGCAGCTTAGCTTTCCAAGGGCCCACCACAGATACGCAGTATTTT	CASSLAFQGPTTDTQYF
TRBV4-1	many	TRBJ2-7	-	TGCGCCAGCCAGGGGACTCCGGACCACGAGCAGTACTTC	CASQGTPDHEQYF
TRBV5-8	-	TRBJ1-2	-	TGTGCCAGCAGCTTGAATCTACCCTATGGCTACACCTTC	CASSLNLPYGYTF
TRBV14	-	TRBJ2-1	-	TGTGCCAGCAGCCACCGCAGAGGGGCGTCCAATGAGCAGTTCTTC	CASSHRRGASNEQFF
TRBV7-9	large	TRBJ2-3	-	TGTGCCAGCAGCTTGGAGGGGGCCACTGTTAGCACAGATACGCAGTATTTT	CASSLEGATVSTDTQYF
TRBV20-1	-	TRBJ2-7	-	TGCAGTGCTAGGCCGAGAACTAGCACTTACCACGAGCAGTACTTC	CSARPRTSTYHEQYF
TRBV5-1	few	TRBJ1-1	-	TGCGCCACCAAGGAGGGCCCGGGCACTGAAGCTTTCTTT	CATKEGPGTEAFF
TRBV2	many	TRBJ1-4	TRBD1	TGTGCCAGCCGCGCAGGGGGACCTGATGAAAAACTGTTTTTT	CASRAGGPDEKLFF
TRBV4-1	few	TRBJ1-2	-	TGCGCCAGCAGCCAATCAACAGGGAACTATGGCTACACCTTC	CASSQSTGNYGYTF
TRBV12-3/TRBV12-4	-	TRBJ1-2	-	TGTGCCAGCAGTTTGGGGAGGGACATTACTAACTATGGCTACACCTTC	CASSLGRDITNYGYTF
TRBV4-1	few	TRBJ2-7	-	TGCGCCAGCAGCTCCGTGGGGAACGAGCAGTACTTC	CASSSVGNEQYF
TRBV27	-	TRBJ2-3	-	TGTGCCAGCAGTTTATATCCAGACAGCACAGATACGCAGTATTTT	CASSLYPDSTDTQYF
TRBV4-1	-	TRBJ2-2	-	TGCGCCAGCAGCCAAGCCCTAGAGGGAACCGGGGAGCTGTTTTTT	CASSQALEGTGELFF
TRBV7-9	-	TRBJ1-5	TRBD1	TGTGCCAGCAGCTCGGACAGGTATCAGCCCCAGCATTTT	CASSSDRYQPQHF
TRBV19	-	TRBJ2-7	-	TGTGCCAGTACTTTGACCCGGAGCTCCTACGAGCAGTACTTC	CASTLTRSSYEQYF
TRBV6-1	many	TRBJ2-2	TRBD2	TGTGCCAGCAGTGAACTAGCGGGAGGGCCCGGGGAGCTGTTTTTT	CASSELAGGPGELFF
TRBV13	-	TRBJ2-3	TRBD2	TGTGCCAGCAGCCCCCTCCTGACTAGCGGTATTACAGATACGCAGTATTTT	CASSPLLTSGITDTQYF